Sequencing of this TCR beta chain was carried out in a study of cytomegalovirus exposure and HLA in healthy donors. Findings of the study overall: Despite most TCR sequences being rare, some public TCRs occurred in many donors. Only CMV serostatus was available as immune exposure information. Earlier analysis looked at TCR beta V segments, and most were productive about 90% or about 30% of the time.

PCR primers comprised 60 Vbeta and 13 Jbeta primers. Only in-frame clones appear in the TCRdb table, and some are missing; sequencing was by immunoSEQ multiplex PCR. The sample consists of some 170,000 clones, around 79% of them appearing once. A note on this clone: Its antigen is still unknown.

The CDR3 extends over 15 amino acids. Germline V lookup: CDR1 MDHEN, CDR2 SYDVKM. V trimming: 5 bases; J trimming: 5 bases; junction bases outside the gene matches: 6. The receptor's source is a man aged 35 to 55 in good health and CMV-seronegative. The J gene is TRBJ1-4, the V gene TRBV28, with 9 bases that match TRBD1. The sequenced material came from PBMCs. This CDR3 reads CASSLGTGPNEKLFF. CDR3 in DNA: TGTGCCAGCAGTCTCGGGACAGGGCCCAATGAAAAACTGTTTTTT.